This TCR beta chain was sequenced for a study of Ad26.COV2.S vaccination and SARS-CoV-2 variants. Study-level results: TCR breadth and depth estimates may have understated total T cell responses.

Sequencing used immunoSEQ multiplex PCR; TCRdb keeps in-frame clones, though not all of them. The profile covers about 420,000 clones, with around nine tenths appearing a single time and 3.6% taken by the ten largest. Treatment reported: roughly 18 received Ad26.COV2.S at low or high dose, single or two shots; 5 received placebo; per-sample allocation not given. Collection of the samples took place on day 63 after the first injection of vaccine or placebo. The V end was cut by 8 bases, the J end by 3 bases, with 13 bases between. In germline, CDR1 is SEHNR, CDR2 FQNEAQ (reference sequence). CDR3 length: 13 amino acids. As concerns this clone: Its specificity is unknown.

The sequence was collected from a person aged 18-65 years who received the Ad26.COV2.S COVID-19 vaccine or a placebo. The chain joins TRBV7-9 to TRBJ2-5; the D gene is possibly TRBD2 (5 bases). Sequencing used peripheral blood, obtained in a trial of Ad26.COV2.S vaccine versus placebo. The CDR3: CASRVWGEETQYF. The CDR3 coding sequence is TGTGCCAGCCGTGTATGGGGAGAAGAGACCCAGTACTTC. Looking up the rest from reference TRBV7-9 and TRBJ2-5 gives the full variable domain: DTGVSQNPRHKITKRGQNVTFRCDPISEHNRLYWYRQTLGQGPEFLTYFQNEAQLEKSRLLSDRFSAERPKGSFSTLEIQRTEQGDSAMYLCASRVWGEETQYFGPGTRLLVL.